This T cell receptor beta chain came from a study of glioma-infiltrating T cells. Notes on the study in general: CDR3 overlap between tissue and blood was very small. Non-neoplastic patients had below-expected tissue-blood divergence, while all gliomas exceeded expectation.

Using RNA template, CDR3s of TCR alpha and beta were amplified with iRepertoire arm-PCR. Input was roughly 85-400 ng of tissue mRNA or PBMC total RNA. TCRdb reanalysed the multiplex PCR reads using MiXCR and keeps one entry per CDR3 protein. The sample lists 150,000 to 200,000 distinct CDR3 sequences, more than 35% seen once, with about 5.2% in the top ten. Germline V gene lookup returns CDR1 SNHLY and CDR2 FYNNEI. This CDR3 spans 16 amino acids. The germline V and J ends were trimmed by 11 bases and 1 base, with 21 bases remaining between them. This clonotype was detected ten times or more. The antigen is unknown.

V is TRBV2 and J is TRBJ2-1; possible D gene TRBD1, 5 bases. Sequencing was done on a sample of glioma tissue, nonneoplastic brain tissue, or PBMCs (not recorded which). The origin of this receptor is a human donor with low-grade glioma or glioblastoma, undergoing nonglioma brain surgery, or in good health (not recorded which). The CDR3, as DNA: TGTGCCGCGATAAAAAAGAGCAGGGCGTCCTACAATGAGCAGTTCTTC. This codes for CAAIKKSRASYNEQFF.